Here is one T cell receptor beta chain with its context. It has no known antigen specificity. There are no base qualities to consult, and no much larger clone falls within one base. A patient counted as having stable Graves' hyperthyroidism if no progression to ophthalmopathy occurred over 18 months of follow-up. Hyperthyroidism patients were newly diagnosed, with disease duration under 2 months, and aged 18 to 65 years. Patients with uncontrolled infections, other autoimmune diseases, pregnancy or lactation were excluded. Diagnoses relied on clinical symptoms, serum thyroxine and TRAb, thyroid ultrasound and orbital computed tomography. Ficoll-Paque density gradient centrifugation was used to isolate PBMCs from under 11 ml of fresh peripheral blood. Total RNA was extracted with Trizol reagent, and quality was checked on an Agilent 2100 Bioanalyzer. This sample is drawn from a study of T cells in Graves' hyperthyroidism and ophthalmopathy (dated by TCRdb to about 2019). Regarding the study in general: Peripheral blood was sampled at the time of initial diagnosis, prior to any treatment. To identify TCR V-J signatures that set the groups apart, the researchers used a discovery cohort of 100 patients, made up of 43 with Graves' ophthalmopathy and some 56 with stable Graves' hyperthyroidism. For training and testing, the 100 or so patients in the discovery cohort were randomly divided in a 7:3 ratio. Thyroid tissue and blood T-cell repertoires from six or seven Graves' hyperthyroidism patients were also compared in the study. The paper describes TCR Vbeta CDR3 sequencing of 135 peripheral blood samples, made up of 40 to 45 ophthalmopathy patients, around 73 hyperthyroidism patients and approximately 17 progressor patients. An independent validation cohort of about 19 hyperthyroidism patients and about 15 patients who later progressed to ophthalmopathy tested prospective prediction of ophthalmopathy. After sampling, hyperthyroidism patients received methimazole starting at 30 mg daily, and ophthalmopathy patients received high-dose intravenous methylprednisolone. What the study reported, not specific to this receptor: Sample size was not statistically predetermined, and blinding of investigators to group allocation was not performed. In validation, progression to ophthalmopathy was predicted by the model with 65% to 71% sensitivity and around 75% specificity, a median of 6.5 months before onset. Blood samples also contained most of the expanded thyroid clonotypes (frequency above 0.001), which suggests that blood repertoires may reflect thyroid immune responses. In cross-validation, a model built on a 13 V-J signature told ophthalmopathy apart from stable hyperthyroidism with approximately 90% sensitivity and approximately 84% specificity, and in testing the same model reached 80%/75%.

The TCR beta CDR3 regions were amplified from the RNA transcripts. The first round of RT-PCR for the TCR CDR3 was performed with the HTBI primer set and the Qiagen OneStep RT-PCR kit. A second multiplex PCR round built the libraries, followed by size selection and purification. Sequencing of the libraries was done on an Illumina HiSeq2000 using paired-end 100 bp reads. In the paper's pipeline: SOAPnuke was used to process the raw data, with reads discarded if the reads contained adapters or uncalled bases, had a mean Phred below 15, or lacked an exact constant-primer or identifier match. High-quality paired reads were merged using COPE v1.2.5, and each unique nucleotide sequence was defined as a clonotype. MiTCR v1.1 was used to align the clonotypes against IMGT TRBV, TRBD and TRBJ reference segments. The analysis included only V-J combinations with a frequency above 0.0001, which together covered roughly 99% of the repertoires. A TCS score was defined as the ratio between F50 (clonal expansion) and ExV (chaos), using BLOSUM62-based TCRdist between CDR3 peptides within each V-J. Welch's t-statistics and random forest reduced around 520 V-J features to 13, which were used in a naive Bayes classifier (R e1071). TCRdb's own reprocessing of the public reads used fastp at Q25 and MiXCR and kept productive beta chains. Under each unique CDR3 protein, matching rows form one entry showing the most common genes and DNA. Clone size and V and J calls follow TCRdb, not the original study. The sample table contains 650,000 to 700,000 distinct CDR3 sequences; only one count was recorded for around 15% of them. The ten largest clones represent roughly a sixth of the sample.

V is reduced by 5 bases and J by 4 bases, leaving a spacing of 11 bases between them. According to the germline V gene (reference sequence), CDR1 reads SEHNR and CDR2 reads FQNEAQ. The CDR3 goes from the cysteine to the phenylalanine over 14 residues. The DNA shown is the 42-base CDR3, in frame from base 1. The rearranged segments are TRBV7-9 and TRBJ2-2; the best D guess is TRBD1, with 6 bases matching. The material sequenced was blood. This receptor was taken from a man in his fifties with Graves' hyperthyroidism. The CDR3 region: CASSQDSLTGELFF. The nucleotide sequence is given as TGTGCCAGCAGCCAGGACAGTCTCACCGGGGAGCTGTTTTTT.